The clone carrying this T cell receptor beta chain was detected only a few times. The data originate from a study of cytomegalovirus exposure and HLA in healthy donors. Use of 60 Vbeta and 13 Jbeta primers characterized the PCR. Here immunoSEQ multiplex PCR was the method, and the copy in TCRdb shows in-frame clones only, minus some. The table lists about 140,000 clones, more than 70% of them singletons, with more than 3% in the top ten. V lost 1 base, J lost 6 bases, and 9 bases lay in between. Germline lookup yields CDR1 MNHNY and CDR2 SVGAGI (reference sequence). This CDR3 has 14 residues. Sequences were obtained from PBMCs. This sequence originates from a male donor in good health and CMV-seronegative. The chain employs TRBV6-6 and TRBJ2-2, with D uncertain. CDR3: CASSYLDEAGELFF. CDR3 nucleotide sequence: TGTGCCAGCAGTTACTTAGATGAGGCCGGGGAGCTGTTTTTT.